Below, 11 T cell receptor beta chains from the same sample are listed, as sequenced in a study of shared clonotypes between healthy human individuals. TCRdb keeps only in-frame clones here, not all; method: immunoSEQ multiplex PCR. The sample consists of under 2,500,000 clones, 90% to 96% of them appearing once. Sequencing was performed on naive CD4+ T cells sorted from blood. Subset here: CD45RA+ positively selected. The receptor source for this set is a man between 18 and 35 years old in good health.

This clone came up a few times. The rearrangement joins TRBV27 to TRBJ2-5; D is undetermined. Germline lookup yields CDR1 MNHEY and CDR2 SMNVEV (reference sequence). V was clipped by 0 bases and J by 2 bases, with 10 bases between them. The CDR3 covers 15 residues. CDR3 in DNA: TGTGCCAGCAGTTTATCTTCAGGAAAACAAGAGACCCAGTACTTC. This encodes CASSLSSGKQETQYF.

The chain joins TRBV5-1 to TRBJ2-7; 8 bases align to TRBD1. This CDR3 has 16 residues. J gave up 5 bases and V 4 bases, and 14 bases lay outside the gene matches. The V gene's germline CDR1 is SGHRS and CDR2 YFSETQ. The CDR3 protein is CASSVYPGGLRDEQYF. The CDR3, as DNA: TGCGCCAGCAGCGTCTACCCAGGGGGCCTCAGAGACGAGCAGTACTTC.

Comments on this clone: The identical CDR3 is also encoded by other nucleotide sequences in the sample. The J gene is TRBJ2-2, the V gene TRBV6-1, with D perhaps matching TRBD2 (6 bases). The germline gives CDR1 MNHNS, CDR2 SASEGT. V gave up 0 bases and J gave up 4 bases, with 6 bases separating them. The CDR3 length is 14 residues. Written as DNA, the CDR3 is TGTGCCAGCAGTGAAGCGGGAGGCACCGGGGAGCTGTTTTTT. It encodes CASSEAGGTGELFF.

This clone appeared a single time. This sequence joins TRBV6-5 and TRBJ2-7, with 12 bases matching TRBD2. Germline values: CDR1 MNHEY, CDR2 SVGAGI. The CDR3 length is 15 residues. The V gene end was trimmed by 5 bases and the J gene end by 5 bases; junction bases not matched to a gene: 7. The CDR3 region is CASSHNGLAGNEQYF. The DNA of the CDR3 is TGTGCCAGCAGTCACAACGGACTAGCGGGGAACGAGCAGTACTTC.

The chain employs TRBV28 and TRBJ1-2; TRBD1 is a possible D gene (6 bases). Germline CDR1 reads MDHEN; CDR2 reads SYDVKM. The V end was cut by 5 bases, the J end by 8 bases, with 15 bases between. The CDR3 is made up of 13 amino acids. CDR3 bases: TGTGCCAGCAGTCCGAGGGGGGCGCAAGGCTACACCTTC. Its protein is CASSPRGAQGYTF.

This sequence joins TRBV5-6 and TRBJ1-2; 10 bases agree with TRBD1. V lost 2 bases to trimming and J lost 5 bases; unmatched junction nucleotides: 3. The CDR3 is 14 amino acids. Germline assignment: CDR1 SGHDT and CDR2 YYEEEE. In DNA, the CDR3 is TGTGCCAGCAGCTTTCTGGGACAGGGGTATGGCTACACCTTC. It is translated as CASSFLGQGYGYTF. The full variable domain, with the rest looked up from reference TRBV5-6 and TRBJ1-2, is DAGVTQSPTHLIKTRGQQVTLRCSPKSGHDTVSWYQQALGQGPQFIFQYYEEEERQRGNFPDRFSGHQFPNYSSELNVNALLLGDSALYLCASSFLGQGYGYTFGSGTRLTVV.

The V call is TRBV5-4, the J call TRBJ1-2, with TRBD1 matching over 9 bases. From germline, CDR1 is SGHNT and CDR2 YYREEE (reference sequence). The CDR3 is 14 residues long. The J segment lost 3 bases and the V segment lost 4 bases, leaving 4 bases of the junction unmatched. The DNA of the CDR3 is TGTGCCAGCAGCGCCCGGGACAGGGACTATGGCTACACCTTC. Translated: CASSARDRDYGYTF.

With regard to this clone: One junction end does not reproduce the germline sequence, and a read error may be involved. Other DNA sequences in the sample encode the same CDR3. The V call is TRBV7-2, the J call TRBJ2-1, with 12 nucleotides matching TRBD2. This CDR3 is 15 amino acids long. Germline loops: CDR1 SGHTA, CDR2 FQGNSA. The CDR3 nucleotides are TGTGCCAGCAGCCTAGCGGGAGGGCCGCAGAATGAGCAGTTCTTC. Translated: CASSLAGGPQNEQFF.

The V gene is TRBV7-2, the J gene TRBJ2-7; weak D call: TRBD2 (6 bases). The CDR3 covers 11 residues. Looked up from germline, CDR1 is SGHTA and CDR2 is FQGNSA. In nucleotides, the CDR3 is TGTGCAAGCGGGCACTCCTACGAGCAGTACTTC. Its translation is CASGHSYEQYF.

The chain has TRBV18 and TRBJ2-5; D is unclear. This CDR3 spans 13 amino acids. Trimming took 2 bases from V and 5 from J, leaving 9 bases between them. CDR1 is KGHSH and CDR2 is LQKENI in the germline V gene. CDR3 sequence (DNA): TGTGCCAGCTCACCATCAGTGGTCGAGACCCAGTACTTC. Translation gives CASSPSVVETQYF.

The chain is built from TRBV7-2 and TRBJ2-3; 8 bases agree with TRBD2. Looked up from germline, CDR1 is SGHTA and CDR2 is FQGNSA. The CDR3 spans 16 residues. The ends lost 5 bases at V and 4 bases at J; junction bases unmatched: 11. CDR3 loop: CASSRVGSGNPDTQYF. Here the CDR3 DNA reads TGTGCCAGCAGCCGAGTCGGTAGCGGGAACCCAGATACGCAGTATTTT.